This record covers a single TCR beta chain. The data derive from a study of cytomegalovirus exposure and HLA in healthy donors. Assay: immunoSEQ multiplex PCR; the TCRdb copy retains only in-frame clones and omits some. The repertoire holds about 130,000 clones, with roughly 91% as singletons. The CDR3 contains 14 residues. Trimming removed 1 base at V and 5 bases at J, with 10 bases between. Germline assignment: CDR1 SGHRS and CDR2 YFSETQ. Sequences were obtained from PBMCs. The sequence was obtained from a man aged 30-40 years in good health and CMV-seronegative. The chain carries TRBV5-1 and TRBJ2-1; D is unclear. CDR3 sequence: CASSLNLDDNEQFF. The CDR3 DNA reads as TGCGCCAGCAGCTTGAACCTAGATGACAATGAGCAGTTCTTC. Together with reference TRBV5-1 and TRBJ2-1, the CDR3 gives the full variable domain: KAGVTQTPRYLIKTRGQQVTLSCSPISGHRSVSWYQQTPGQGLQFLFEYFSETQRNKGNFPGRFSGRQFSNSRSEMNVSTLELGDSALYLCASSLNLDDNEQFFGPGTRLTVL.